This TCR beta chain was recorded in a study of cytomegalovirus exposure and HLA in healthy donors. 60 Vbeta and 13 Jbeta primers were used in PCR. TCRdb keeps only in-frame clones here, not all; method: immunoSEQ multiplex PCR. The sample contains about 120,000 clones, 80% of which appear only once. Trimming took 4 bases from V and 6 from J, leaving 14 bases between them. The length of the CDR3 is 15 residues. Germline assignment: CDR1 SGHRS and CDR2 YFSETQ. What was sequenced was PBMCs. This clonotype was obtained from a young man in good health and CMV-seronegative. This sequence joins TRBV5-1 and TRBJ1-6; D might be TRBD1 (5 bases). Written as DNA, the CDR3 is TGCGCCAGCAGCCCGGGGGGTCAGATTAATTCACCCCTCCACTTT. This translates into CASSPGGQINSPLHF.